The 6 T cell receptor beta chains below all came from one sample that was sequenced in a study of post-analysis software for immune sequencing data. Study-level results: TRBV5-6, TRBV5-1 and TRBV20-1 belonged to a set of a handful of TRBV segments that were more frequent in patients than controls.

Incorporated into the TCR beta cDNA libraries were unique molecular identifiers, which served to reduce PCR and sequencing biases. TCRdb re-called the PCR reads through MiXCR, storing one row per CDR3 protein. The sample lists about 500,000 distinct CDR3 sequences, 40% to 55% occurring once. Their antigen targets remain unknown. The source material was blood. The receptors come from a girl between 5 and 17 years old with multiple sclerosis.

This rearrangement joins TRBV7-9 to TRBJ1-3; D gene unclear. Germline CDR1 SEHNR, CDR2 FQNEAQ (reference sequence). This CDR3 is 15 amino acids long. V was clipped by 7 bases and J by 3 bases, with 16 bases between them. CDR3 in DNA: TGTGCCAGCAACCCTTCCCAGTTGGGTGGAAACACCATATATTTT. It specifies CASNPSQLGGNTIYF.

The chain recombines TRBV5-1 with TRBJ1-2; D is uncertain. Looked up from germline, CDR1 is SGHRS and CDR2 is YFSETQ. The CDR3 is made up of 12 amino acids. V was shortened by 1 base and J by 6 bases, with 7 bases between the two germline ends. For the CDR3, the DNA is TGCGCCAGCAGCTTGTTCGAGGATGGCTACACCTTC. The encoded protein is CASSLFEDGYTF. Complete variable domain (other parts from reference TRBV5-1 and TRBJ1-2): KAGVTQTPRYLIKTRGQQVTLSCSPISGHRSVSWYQQTPGQGLQFLFEYFSETQRNKGNFPGRFSGRQFSNSRSEMNVSTLELGDSALYLCASSLFEDGYTFGSGTRLTVV.

This clonotype was picked up one time. The V gene is TRBV20-1, the J gene TRBJ2-3; TRBD2 agrees at 7 bases. Trimming took 0 bases from V and 4 from J; bases not matched to a gene: 10. CDR1 is DFQATT, CDR2 SNEGSKA, per germline (reference sequence). CDR3 size: 16 residues. Here the CDR3 reads CSARDLAGVVADTQYF. The CDR3 DNA sequence: TGCAGTGCTAGAGATTTGGCGGGAGTTGTCGCAGATACGCAGTATTTT.

The genes are TRBV6-6 and TRBJ2-1, with D perhaps matching TRBD2 (6 bases). Trimming took 5 bases from V and 4 from J, leaving 15 bases between them. There are 15 residues in the CDR3. Per germline, CDR1 MNHNY and CDR2 SVGAGI (reference sequence). CDR3 sequence reads: CASSPYDGGYNEQFF. The DNA of the CDR3 is TGTGCCAGCAGTCCCTACGATGGGGGGTACAATGAGCAGTTCTTC.

The chain recombines TRBV2 with TRBJ2-1, with 9 bases that match TRBD2. J lost 2 bases, V lost 3 bases, and 2 bases had no gene match. CDR1 is SNHLY, CDR2 FYNNEI, per germline. The CDR3 is 15 residues long. The DNA of the CDR3 is TGTGCCAGCAGTGAGCTAGCGGGAACCTACAATGAGCAGTTCTTC. Its translation is CASSELAGTYNEQFF.

V and J are TRBV20-1 and TRBJ1-5, with a tentative D call TRBD1 (5 bases). Looked up from germline, CDR1 is DFQATT and CDR2 is SNEGSKA (reference sequence). Trimming removed 6 bases from V and 6 bases from J, with 18 bases in between. The CDR3 extends over 14 amino acids. CDR3: CSAYGYRDGQPQHF. The CDR3 DNA reads as TGCAGTGCCTACGGGTACCGGGACGGTCAGCCCCAGCATTTT.